The clone carrying this TCR beta chain was seen a single time. This sample is part of a study of CD8+ T cells in alopecia areata. Extracted RNA was reverse transcribed into cDNA, the sequencing template. Here immunoSEQ multiplex PCR was the method, and the copy in TCRdb shows in-frame clones only, minus some. The sample consists of around 180,000 clones, approximately 67% of them appearing once. This sample's treatment: oral pan-JAK inhibitor, 5-10 mg twice daily. Sequenced material: CD4+ T cells sorted from blood, taken around week 49, from a patient treated with tofacitinib. The clonotype comes from a human donor with alopecia areata.

CDR3 DNA: TGTGCCTGGAGACTAGGCAGGGACTATGGCTACACCTTC. This codes for CAWRLGRDYGYTF. The chain uses TRBV30 and TRBJ1-2, with D perhaps TRBD1 (5 bases). The CDR3 is 13 amino acids. Germline V gene data show CDR1 as GTSNPN and CDR2 as SVGIG (reference sequence). Trimming pared 3 bases from V and 3 bases from J, leaving 11 bases between.